The 7 T cell receptor beta chains listed next were all sequenced from one sample in a study of control samples from healthy donors and cancer patients (dated by TCRdb to about 2020). Library preparation used the immunoSEQ multiplex PCR assay. TCRdb carries this immuneACCESS record with in-frame sequences only. Its versions omit some clonotypes, under half of them owing to an unresolved V gene in the studies checked, with the rest unexplained. The sample table holds roughly 40,000 clones, of which about 93% were seen once. Of the sample, 3% to 4.5% falls within the top ten clones. Sequenced sample: blood. The receptors here all came from a woman aged 45-60 years in good health.

The V call is TRBV6-5, the J call TRBJ2-1; 9 bases line up with TRBD1. V was clipped by 6 bases and J by 6 bases; unmatched bases: 6. This CDR3 region has 14 residues. Germline CDR1 is MNHEY and CDR2 is SVGAGI. CDR3: CASSRDRAINEQFF. CDR3 coding DNA: TGTGCCAGCAGCCGGGACAGGGCGATCAATGAGCAGTTCTTC.

The rearrangement links TRBV7-2 to TRBJ1-1; the match to TRBD1 covers 10 bases. J was trimmed by 12 bases and V by 0 bases; bases with no gene match: 7. The CDR3 runs 14 residues. Germline CDR1 and CDR2: SGHTA and FQGNSA. DNA for the CDR3: TGTGCCAGCAGCTTAGCGTCAGGGACAGGGGAGCCTTTCTTT. Translation: CASSLASGTGEPFF.

This sequence joins TRBV14 and TRBJ1-2, with D unresolved. V lost 3 bases, J lost 3 bases, and 17 bases lay in between. Germline V CDR1 and CDR2: SGHDN, FVKESK. This CDR3 has 16 residues. CDR3 in DNA: TGTGCCAGCAGCCAGAACCCCCGACTGGCGGACTATGGCTACACCTTC. It is translated as CASSQNPRLADYGYTF.

This rearrangement joins TRBV4-1 to TRBJ2-7; 9 nucleotides line up with TRBD1. From germline, CDR1 is MGHRA and CDR2 YSYEKL. V gave up 1 base and J gave up 6 bases; unmatched junction bases: 16. The CDR3 spans 18 residues. DNA of the CDR3: TGCGCCAGCAGCCAAGGTCCTACAGGGACAGGGACTTTGGGCGAGCAGTACTTC. Amino acid sequence: CASSQGPTGTGTLGEQYF.

The J gene is TRBJ1-2, the V gene TRBV3-1 (or the pseudogene TRBV3-2), with a possible D match to TRBD1 (5 bases). CDR1 and CDR2 (germline): LGHDT, YNNKEL (reference sequence). The CDR3 is 17 amino acids. V was shortened by 1 base and J by 5 bases, with 20 bases between the two germline ends. The CDR3 here is CASSQVGQGSSQYGYTF. CDR3 DNA: TGTGCCAGCAGCCAAGTGGGGCAGGGTTCTTCCCAATATGGCTACACCTTC.

The chain uses TRBV6-2 or TRBV6-3 and TRBJ2-4; D is unclear. The CDR3 runs to 15 residues. The V end was cut by 7 bases, the J end by 0 bases, with 13 bases between. In germline, CDR1 is MNHEY, CDR2 SVGEGT. The CDR3 spells CASTPDRIAKNIQYF. CDR3 DNA: TGTGCCAGCACCCCTGATCGCATAGCCAAAAACATTCAGTACTTC.

V gene TRBV9 combines with J gene TRBJ1-2; weak D call: TRBD1 (5 bases). The CDR3 loop spans 16 amino acids. With 0 bases removed from V and 4 bases from J, the gap between germline ends came to 16 bases. Germline-derived CDR1 and CDR2 are SGDLS and YYNGEE. DNA for the CDR3: TGTGCCAGCAGCGTAGGAGAGACCGGGACCCTCTATGGCTACACCTTC. Translating gives CASSVGETGTLYGYTF.